Listed below are T cell receptor beta chains from one sample, sequenced in a study of graft-versus-host responses after intestinal transplantation. Here immunoSEQ multiplex PCR was the method, and the copy in TCRdb shows in-frame clones only, minus some. Of 74,000 or so clones in the sample, 92% were seen once. The sample consisted of PBMCs, taken 98 days after intestinal transplantation. These TCRs come from a human patient who received an intestinal transplant, so some T cells may come from the graft donor. Each CDR3 is given with its conserved first and last residue. The D gene is left open where the match is weak. Rows give clone size only sometimes, using once, few, many, or a class for an expanded clone.

V	D	J	size	DNA	CDR3
TRBV6-4	TRBD2	TRBJ2-7	NA	TGTGCCAGCAGTGCGATAGCGGGGGCTTCCTACGAGCAGTACTTC	CASSAIAGASYEQYF
TRBV6-5	TRBD1	TRBJ1-6	once	TGTGCCAGCAGAGAACGACAGGGGTATTCACCCCTCCACTTT	CASRERQGYSPLHF
TRBV18	NA	TRBJ1-2	NA	TGTGCCAGCTCACCCCAGGGAATGGAAGGCTACACCTTC	CASSPQGMEGYTF
TRBV25-1	NA	TRBJ2-3	NA	TGTGCCAGCAGTGACAGGCACACAGATACGCAGTATTTT	CASSDRHTDTQYF
TRBV9	NA	TRBJ2-2	NA	TGTGCCAGCAGCGCTCCTTCGAACGGGGAGCTGTTTTTT	CASSAPSNGELFF
TRBV4-1	NA	TRBJ2-5	NA	TGCGCCAGCAGCCAAGGCGGAGGGATGGACTTGTACCAAGAGACCCAGTACTTC	CASSQGGGMDLYQETQYF
TRBV27	TRBD1	TRBJ1-1	NA	TGTGCCAGCAGCCGCAGAGGGGGCACCACTGAAGCTTTCTTT	CASSRRGGTTEAFF
TRBV4-1	NA	TRBJ2-2	NA	TGCGCCAGCAGCCAAGAGCTTCTAGCGAACACCGGGGAGCTGTTTTTT	CASSQELLANTGELFF
TRBV11-2	NA	TRBJ2-3	NA	TGTGCCAGCAGCTTACTAGCAGATACGCAGTATTTT	CASSLLADTQYF
TRBV2	TRBD2	TRBJ2-3	NA	TGTGCCAGCATGCGGAGCGGGGGGGCCTCTACAGATACGCAGTATTTT	CASMRSGGASTDTQYF
TRBV9	NA	TRBJ2-7	NA	TGTGCCAGCAGCGGAACCCCCCAAAGCTCCTACGAGCAGTACTTC	CASSGTPQSSYEQYF
TRBV5-6	TRBD1	TRBJ2-7	NA	TGTGCCAGCAGCTTGGGGACAGGGGGCTACGAGCAGTACTTC	CASSLGTGGYEQYF
TRBV7-3	NA	TRBJ1-2	NA	TGTGCCAGCAGCTTAGTACAGAGCTATGGCTACACCTTC	CASSLVQSYGYTF
TRBV2	NA	TRBJ2-7	NA	TGCGCCAGCAGCCACCGGGACACATCCTACGAGCAGTACTTC	CASSHRDTSYEQYF
TRBV2	NA	TRBJ1-6	NA	TGTGCCAGCAGGCGACAGGTTTATAATTCACCCCTCCACTTT	CASRRQVYNSPLHF
TRBV5-6	NA	TRBJ2-7	NA	TGTGCCAGCAGCTTGGGACAGTTTTTTTCCTACGAGCAGTACTTC	CASSLGQFFSYEQYF
TRBV6-6	NA	TRBJ2-3	NA	TGTGCCAGCAGTTACTTGCGGGACGTGGGGAGAGATACGCAGTATTTT	CASSYLRDVGRDTQYF
TRBV18	TRBD2	TRBJ2-3	NA	TGTGCCAGCTCCCTCAGACTAGCGGGGATAGGCACAGATACGCAGTATTTT	CASSLRLAGIGTDTQYF
TRBV28	NA	TRBJ2-1	NA	TGTGCCAGCAGTTTGGGAGCGGGCCTCCTGGGGGTCAATGAGCAGTTCTTC	CASSLGAGLLGVNEQFF
TRBV2	TRBD1	TRBJ1-2	once	TGTGCCAGCAGTGAAAGGACAGGGGCTAACTATGGCTACACCTTC	CASSERTGANYGYTF
TRBV5-1	NA	TRBJ1-5	NA	TGCGCCAGCAGCTATAGGGCGGGTAGCAATCAGCCCCAGCATTTT	CASSYRAGSNQPQHF
TRBV6-5	TRBD2	TRBJ2-7	once	TGTGCCAGCAGTTCCGGGACTAGCGGGAGCGAGCAGTACTTC	CASSSGTSGSEQYF
TRBV6-5	TRBD1	TRBJ1-3	NA	TGTGCCAGCAGTCCCGGGACAGGGATCGGAAACACCATATATTTT	CASSPGTGIGNTIYF
TRBV15	TRBD1	TRBJ1-1	NA	TGTGCCACCAGCAGAGAATGGGACAGGGCGGAGAACACTGAAGCTTTCTTT	CATSREWDRAENTEAFF
TRBV7-8	NA	TRBJ2-7	NA	TGTGCCAGCAGCTTATCTAGCTACGAGCAGTACTTC	CASSLSSYEQYF
TRBV29-1	TRBD1	TRBJ1-5	NA	TGCAGCGTTGCTGGGACAGGGGGCTTTAGCAATCAGCCCCAGCATTTT	CSVAGTGGFSNQPQHF
TRBV2	NA	TRBJ1-4	NA	TGTGCCAGCACATCACCCGGGCCGTTAACTAATGAAAAACTGTTTTTT	CASTSPGPLTNEKLFF
TRBV2	TRBD2	TRBJ2-1	NA	TGTGCCAGCAGGGAGGCTAGCGGGACAAACAATGAGCAGTTCTTC	CASREASGTNNEQFF
TRBV4-1	NA	TRBJ1-1	NA	TGCGCCAGCAGCCAAGATCGCAGGACAGCTTTCTTT	CASSQDRRTAFF
TRBV27	NA	TRBJ2-5	NA	TGTGCCAGCCGACAAAGAGGAGAGACCCAGTACTTC	CASRQRGETQYF
TRBV19	NA	TRBJ1-4	NA	TGTGCCAGTAGTCTCGGGGCTAATGAAAAACTGTTTTTT	CASSLGANEKLFF
TRBV11-2	NA	TRBJ2-3	NA	TGTGCCAGCAGCCGGGACTGGCCGGGCACAGATACGCAGTATTTT	CASSRDWPGTDTQYF
TRBV7-3	TRBD2	TRBJ2-1	NA	TGTGCCAGCAGCCCCTATAGCGGGGGCTTGGGGAATGAGCAGTTCTTC	CASSPYSGGLGNEQFF
TRBV5-1	NA	TRBJ2-3	NA	TGCGCCAGCAGCTTGGGGTCGGATACGCAGTATTTT	CASSLGSDTQYF
TRBV6-6	NA	TRBJ2-7	NA	TGTGCCAGCAGTTCTCAGATGGGGCCCTACGAGCAGTACTTC	CASSSQMGPYEQYF
TRBV5-1	NA	TRBJ1-1	NA	TGCGCCAGCAGCTTGGACAGGTATGAAGCTTTCTTT	CASSLDRYEAFF
TRBV11-2	NA	TRBJ2-1	NA	TGTGCCAGCAGCACGGTTTTTTCCTACAATGAGCAGTTCTTC	CASSTVFSYNEQFF